This T cell receptor beta chain was found in a study of T cells in women clearing cervical HPV infection. Whole-study context: Cases were women with histologically confirmed HPV16-related CIN3 or worse, including a couple of invasive cancers. Controls' single incident HPV16 infection cleared within 12 months without precancer. Study outcomes and limitations: Richness plus V gene abundances separated cases from controls with AUC about 0.8. Controls had more TRBV6-7 (approximately 0.15%) than cases (roughly 0.11%).

The germline CDR1 and CDR2 sequences are SGDLS and YYNGEE. The CDR3 contains 14 residues. For this clone: Its antigen is as yet unknown. From the germline J gene comes the end of the CDR3, since the read stops 3 residues before it.

This table comes from immunoSEQ multiplex PCR, and its TCRdb copy is limited to in-frame clones, with some not included. The sample's table shows under 50,000 clones. The source material was blood buffy coat. V and J are TRBV9 and TRBJ2-2; a possible D gene is TRBD1 (5 bases). The sequence was obtained from a woman between 18 and 69 years old with a cervical HPV16 infection that either progressed to CIN3+ or cleared (not recorded which). Incomplete CDR3 DNA: TGTGCCAGCAGCGCCAGGGTTCTTAATTCACCG. Translating gives CASSARVLNSP. The whole CDR3 protein is CASSARVLNSPLFF.